This TCR beta chain is drawn from a study of patients and donors after allogeneic stem cell transplantation. V was trimmed by 1 base and J by 3 bases, leaving 10 bases between them. Per the germline V gene, CDR1 is LGHDT and CDR2 is YNNKEL (reference sequence). CDR3 size: 14 residues. At least ten counts were recorded for this clonotype. TCRdb fed the RT-PCR reads into MiXCR, producing one record per CDR3 protein. The repertoire holds around 9,000 distinct CDR3 sequences, about 4% seen once, with less than 20% in the top ten. The genes are TRBV3-1 and TRBJ2-7; tentatively, D is TRBD1 (6 bases). The source material was blood, either unsorted or a sorted T cell fraction (not recorded which). This receptor was obtained from a human donor who was either an allogeneic HSCT recipient or a stem cell or donor lymphocyte infusion donor (not recorded which). It is not recorded whose cells these are; they may come from a transplant donor. The CDR3 DNA sequence: TGTGCCAGCAGCCAAGGACAGGTGAACTACGAGCAGTACTTC. It encodes CASSQGQVNYEQYF.